This T cell receptor (beta chain) appears in the sequencing data of a study of cytomegalovirus exposure and HLA in healthy donors. General observations from the study: In a later analysis, specific HLA alleles were associated with 15,000 to 20,000 TCR beta sequences at a 0.05 false discovery rate. Earlier analysis yielded a pattern in which most TCR beta V segments were productive about 87% or about 30% of the time.

Regarding this clone: Antigen specificity is unknown.

Primers included in the PCR were 60 Vbeta and 13 Jbeta primers. Clones were read by immunoSEQ multiplex PCR, and TCRdb kept only the in-frame ones, dropping some. The table records over 150,000 clones, about 76% of them present only once. Germline CDR1 reads SGHVS; CDR2 reads FQNEAQ. The ends lost 5 bases at V and 1 base at J; junction bases unmatched: 4. This CDR3 spans 15 amino acids. This TCR was sampled from a woman aged 18-35 years in good health and CMV-seropositive. Sequencing used PBMCs. The J gene is TRBJ2-3, the V gene TRBV7-8; TRBD2 matches at 9 bases. The CDR3: CASSPWTSGTDTQYF. The CDR3 DNA reads as TGTGCCAGCAGCCCCTGGACTAGCGGCACAGATACGCAGTATTTT. Based on the CDR3 plus reference TRBV7-8 and TRBJ2-3, the full variable domain is GAGVSQSPRYKVAKRGQDVALRCDPISGHVSLFWYQQALGQGPEFLTYFQNEAQLDKSGLPSDRFFAERPEGSVSTLKIQRTQQEDSAVYLCASSPWTSGTDTQYFGPGTRLTVL.